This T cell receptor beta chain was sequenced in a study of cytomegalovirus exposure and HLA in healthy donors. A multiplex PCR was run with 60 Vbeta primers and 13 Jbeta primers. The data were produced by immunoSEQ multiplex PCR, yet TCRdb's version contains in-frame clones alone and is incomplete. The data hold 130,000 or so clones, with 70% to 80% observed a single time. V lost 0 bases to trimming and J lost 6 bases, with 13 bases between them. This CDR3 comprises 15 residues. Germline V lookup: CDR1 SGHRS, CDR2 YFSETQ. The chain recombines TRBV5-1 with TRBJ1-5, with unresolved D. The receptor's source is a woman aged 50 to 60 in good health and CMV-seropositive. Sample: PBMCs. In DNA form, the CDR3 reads TGCGCCAGCAGCTTGGCCGGGAACGAGGGTCAGCCCCAGCATTTT. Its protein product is CASSLAGNEGQPQHF.